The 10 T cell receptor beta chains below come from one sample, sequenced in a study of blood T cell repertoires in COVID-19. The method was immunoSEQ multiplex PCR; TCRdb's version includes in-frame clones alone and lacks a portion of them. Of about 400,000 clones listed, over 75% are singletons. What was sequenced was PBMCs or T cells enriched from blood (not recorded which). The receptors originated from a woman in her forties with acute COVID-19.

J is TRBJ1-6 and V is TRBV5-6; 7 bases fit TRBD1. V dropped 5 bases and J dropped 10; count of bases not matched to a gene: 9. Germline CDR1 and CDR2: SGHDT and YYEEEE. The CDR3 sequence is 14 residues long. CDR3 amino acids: CASRETGTGSPLHF. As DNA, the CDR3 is TGTGCCAGCAGGGAGACAGGGACGGGGTCACCCCTCCACTTT.

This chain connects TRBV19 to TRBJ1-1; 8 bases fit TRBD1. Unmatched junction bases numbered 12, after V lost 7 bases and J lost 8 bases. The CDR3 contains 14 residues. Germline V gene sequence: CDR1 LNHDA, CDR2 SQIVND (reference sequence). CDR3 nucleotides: TGTGCCAGTAAGACAACGGACAGGGATAACGAAGCTTTCTTT. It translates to CASKTTDRDNEAFF.

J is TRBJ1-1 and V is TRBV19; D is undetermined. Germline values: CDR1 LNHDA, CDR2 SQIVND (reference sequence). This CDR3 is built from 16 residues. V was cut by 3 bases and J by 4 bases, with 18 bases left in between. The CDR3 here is CASSMAKPHGVTEAFF. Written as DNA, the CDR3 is TGTGCCAGTAGTATGGCCAAGCCCCATGGAGTCACTGAAGCTTTCTTT.

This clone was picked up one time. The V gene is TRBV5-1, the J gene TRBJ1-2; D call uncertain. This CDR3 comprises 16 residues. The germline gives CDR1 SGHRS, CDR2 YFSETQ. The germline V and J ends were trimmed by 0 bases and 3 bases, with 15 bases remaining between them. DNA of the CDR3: TGCGCCAGCAGCTTGGCCTTGGGAGGGCTGGACTATGGCTACACCTTC. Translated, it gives CASSLALGGLDYGYTF.

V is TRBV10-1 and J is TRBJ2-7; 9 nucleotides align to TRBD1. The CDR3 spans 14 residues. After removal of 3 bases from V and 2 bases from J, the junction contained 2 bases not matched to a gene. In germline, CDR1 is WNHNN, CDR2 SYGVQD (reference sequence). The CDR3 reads CASSERTGAYEQYF. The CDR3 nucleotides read TGCGCCAGCAGTGAACGGACAGGGGCCTACGAGCAGTACTTC.

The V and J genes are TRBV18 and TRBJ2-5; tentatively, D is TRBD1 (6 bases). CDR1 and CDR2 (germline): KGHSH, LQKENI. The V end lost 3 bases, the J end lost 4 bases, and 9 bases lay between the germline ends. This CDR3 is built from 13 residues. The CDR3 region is CASSPQTGETQYF. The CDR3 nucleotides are TGTGCCAGCTCACCCCAGACAGGAGAGACCCAGTACTTC.

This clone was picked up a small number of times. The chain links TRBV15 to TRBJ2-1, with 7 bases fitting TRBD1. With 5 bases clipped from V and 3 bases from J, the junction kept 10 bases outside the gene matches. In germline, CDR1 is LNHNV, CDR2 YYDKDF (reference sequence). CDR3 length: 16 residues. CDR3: CATSANDRVFYNEQFF. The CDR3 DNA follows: TGTGCCACCAGCGCTAATGACAGGGTCTTCTACAATGAGCAGTTCTTC. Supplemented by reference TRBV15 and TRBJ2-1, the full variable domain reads DAMVIQNPRYQVTQFGKPVTLSCSQTLNHNVMYWYQQKSSQAPKLLFHYYDKDFNNEADTPDNFQSRRPNTSFCFLDIRSPGLGDTAMYLCATSANDRVFYNEQFFGPGTRLTVL.

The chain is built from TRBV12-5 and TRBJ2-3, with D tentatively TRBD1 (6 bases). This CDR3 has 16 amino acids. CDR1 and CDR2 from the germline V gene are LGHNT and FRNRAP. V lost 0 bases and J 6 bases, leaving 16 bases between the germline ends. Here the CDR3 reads CASGLVVGAFEDTQYF. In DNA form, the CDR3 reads TGTGCTAGTGGTTTGGTCGTGGGGGCCTTTGAGGATACGCAGTATTTT.

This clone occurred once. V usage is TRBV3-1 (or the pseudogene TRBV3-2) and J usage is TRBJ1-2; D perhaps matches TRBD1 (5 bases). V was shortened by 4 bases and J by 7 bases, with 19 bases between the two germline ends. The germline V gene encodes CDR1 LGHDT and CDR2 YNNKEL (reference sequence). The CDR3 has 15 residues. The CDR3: CASSRQDLGGSGYTF. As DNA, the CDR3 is TGTGCCAGCAGCCGCCAAGATCTCGGGGGGAGTGGCTACACCTTC.

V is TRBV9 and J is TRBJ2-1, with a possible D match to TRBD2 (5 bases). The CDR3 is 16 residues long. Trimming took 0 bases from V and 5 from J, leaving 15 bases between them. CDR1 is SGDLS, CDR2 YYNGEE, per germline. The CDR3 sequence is CASSVGTAGGDNEQFF. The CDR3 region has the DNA TGTGCCAGCAGCGTAGGGACGGCGGGCGGAGACAATGAGCAGTTCTTC.